Sequencing of this TCR beta chain was carried out in a study of blood T cell repertoires in COVID-19. The V and J ends lost 6 bases and 6 bases, in that order; junction bases with no gene match: 10. The CDR3 contains 15 residues. CDR1 LNHDA and CDR2 SQIVND come from the germline V gene (reference sequence). The assay was immunoSEQ multiplex PCR, and TCRdb's table has in-frame clones only and misses some. The data show about 150,000 clones, more than 65% seen once. The sequenced material came from peripheral blood. The sequence was collected from a woman between 50 and 59 years old with acute or convalescent COVID-19. This chain connects TRBV19 to TRBJ1-2, with 10 bases matching TRBD1. The CDR3 is CASRNRGTGVDGYTF. The CDR3 bases are TGTGCCAGTAGAAATCGTGGGACAGGGGTCGATGGCTACACCTTC.